This T cell receptor beta chain was found in a study of shared clonotypes between healthy human individuals. Assay used: immunoSEQ multiplex PCR; TCRdb lists only in-frame clones, some missing. The sample yields about 1.5 million clones, 95% to 99% seen once. Splitting of CD4+ cells produced CD45RA+ naive and CD45RA-negative memory subsets. The V segment lost 8 bases and the J segment 7 bases; nucleotides outside the gene matches: 9. Per the germline V gene, CDR1 is SGHRS and CDR2 is YFSETQ. The CDR3 loop spans 13 amino acids. As to this clone: Other DNA sequences from this sample encode an identical CDR3 as well.

Sequencing input: naive CD4+ T cells sorted from blood. This sample's subset: CD45RA+ positively selected. This rearrangement joins TRBV5-1 to TRBJ2-1, with 7 bases identical to TRBD1. The receptor was derived from a man younger than 45 in good health. CDR3 coding DNA: TGCGCCAGTAACCGGGACAGAGGAAATGAGCAGTTCTTC. Its translation is CASNRDRGNEQFF. Supplemented by reference TRBV5-1 and TRBJ2-1, the full variable domain reads KAGVTQTPRYLIKTRGQQVTLSCSPISGHRSVSWYQQTPGQGLQFLFEYFSETQRNKGNFPGRFSGRQFSNSRSEMNVSTLELGDSALYLCASNRDRGNEQFFGPGTRLTVL.